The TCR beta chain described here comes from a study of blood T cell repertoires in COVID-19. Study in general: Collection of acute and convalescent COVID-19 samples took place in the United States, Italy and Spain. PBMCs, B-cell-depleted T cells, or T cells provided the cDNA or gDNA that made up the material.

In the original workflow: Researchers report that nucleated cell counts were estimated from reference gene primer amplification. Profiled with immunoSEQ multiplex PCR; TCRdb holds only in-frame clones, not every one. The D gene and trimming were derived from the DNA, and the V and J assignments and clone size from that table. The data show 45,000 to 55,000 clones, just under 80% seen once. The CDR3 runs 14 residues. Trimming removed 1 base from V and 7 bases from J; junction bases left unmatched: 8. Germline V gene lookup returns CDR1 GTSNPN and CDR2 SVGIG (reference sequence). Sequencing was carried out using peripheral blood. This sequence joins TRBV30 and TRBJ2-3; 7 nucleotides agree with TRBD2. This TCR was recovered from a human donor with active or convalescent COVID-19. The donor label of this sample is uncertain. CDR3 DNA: TGTGCCTGGAGTGGGACTAGGACGACAAATACGCAGTATTTT. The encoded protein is CAWSGTRTTNTQYF.